The 17 T cell receptor beta chains reported below all come from one sample, sequenced in a study of early T cells in non-severe SARS-CoV-2 infection. MiXCR, applied by TCRdb to the 5' RACE reads, yields one record per CDR3 protein. The sample consists of under 50,000 distinct CDR3 sequences, roughly 4.5% of them appearing once. Sequences were obtained from whole blood. These receptors were obtained from an adult who was a healthcare worker with PCR-confirmed SARS-CoV-2 infection or an uninfected control (not recorded which).

This clonotype appeared many times. The rearrangement links TRBV29-1 to TRBJ2-5; either TRBD1 or TRBD2 may supply D (6 bases each). The V end lost 8 bases, the J end lost 2 bases, and 15 bases lay between the germline ends. Germline lookup yields CDR1 SQVTM and CDR2 ANQGSEA. This CDR3 is built from 13 residues. The CDR3 protein is CSQRGAGQETQYF. CDR3 DNA: TGCAGCCAAAGGGGGGCAGGGCAAGAGACCCAGTACTTC.

This clonotype was picked up many times. This chain uses TRBV5-6 with TRBJ2-7; 7 bases fit TRBD2. This CDR3 has 14 amino acids. With V trimmed by 3 bases and J by 2 bases, 5 bases remained unmatched. Germline CDR1 and CDR2: SGHDT and YYEEEE. The CDR3 reads CASSYAGEPYEQYF. In DNA form, the CDR3 reads TGTGCCAGCAGCTACGCGGGGGAACCCTACGAGCAGTACTTC.

The table lists this clonotype with many counts. J is TRBJ2-7 and V is TRBV13; 9 bases line up with TRBD2. Trimming cost V 3 bases and J 5 bases; bases outside gene matches: 5. In germline, CDR1 is PRHDT, CDR2 FYEKMQ (reference sequence). The CDR3 has 14 residues. CDR3 sequence (DNA): TGTGCCAGCAGCTTTTATAGCGGGGGTGACGAGCAGTACTTC. Translating it yields CASSFYSGGDEQYF.

Only a few counts were recorded for this clonotype. The chain joins TRBV5-4 to TRBJ2-1; D unclear. This CDR3 has 14 amino acids. V lost 0 bases, J lost 0 bases, and 4 bases lay in between. CDR1 is SGHNT and CDR2 is YYREEE in the germline V gene (reference sequence). The CDR3 sequence is CASSLDGSYNEQFF. The CDR3 DNA is TGTGCCAGCAGCTTGGATGGCTCCTACAATGAGCAGTTCTTC.

This clonotype was seen at least ten times. V is TRBV6-6 and J is TRBJ2-3, with a tentative D call TRBD1 (6 bases). This CDR3 comprises 15 residues. Germline V gives CDR1 MNHNY, CDR2 SVGAGI (reference sequence). V was clipped by 3 bases and J by 0 bases, with 10 bases between them. The CDR3 coding sequence is TGTGCCAGCAGTTATGGCAGGGGAAGCACAGATACGCAGTATTTT. Residues: CASSYGRGSTDTQYF.

In its sample, this clonotype is medium-sized (0.01 to 0.1%). The chain combines TRBV19 with TRBJ2-3; D not resolved. V was clipped by 0 bases and J by 5 bases, with 9 bases between them. The CDR3 sequence is 14 residues long. Germline CDR1 LNHDA, CDR2 SQIVND (reference sequence). The DNA for the CDR3 is TGTGCCAGTAGTATAGAGATATATGAAGATACGCAGTATTTT. This codes for CASSIEIYEDTQYF.

The chain carries TRBV30 and TRBJ1-6, with TRBD1 matching over 8 bases. This CDR3 comprises 13 residues. J lost 10 bases, V lost 4 bases, and 6 bases had no gene match. The V gene's germline CDR1 is GTSNPN and CDR2 SVGIG (reference sequence). The CDR3 region is CAWTGQDQSPLHF. CDR3 nucleotides: TGTGCCTGGACGGGACAGGACCAGTCACCCCTCCACTTT.

This clonotype was recorded at least ten times. This chain joins TRBV9 and TRBJ1-5, with TRBD1 matching over 7 bases. Germline trimming cut 3 bases from V and 2 bases from J; bases unmatched to any gene: 2. The germline gives CDR1 SGDLS, CDR2 YYNGEE. This CDR3 has 14 residues. Written as DNA, the CDR3 is TGTGCCAGCAGCGCGCAGGGGGGCAATCAGCCCCAGCATTTT. Protein: CASSAQGGNQPQHF.

The chain employs TRBV19 and TRBJ1-2, with TRBD1 matching 7 bases. The V gene's germline CDR1 is LNHDA and CDR2 SQIVND (reference sequence). This CDR3 is built from 12 residues. V was pared by 9 bases and J by 2 bases, with 3 bases of the junction left unmatched. The CDR3: CASTGQNYGYTF. As DNA, the CDR3 is TGTGCCAGCACGGGACAGAACTATGGCTACACCTTC.

This clonotype was detected many times. This rearrangement joins TRBV6-5 to TRBJ2-2; TRBD1 agrees at 7 bases. Germline CDR1 is MNHEY and CDR2 is SVGAGI. The CDR3 length is 15 residues. V was pared by 0 bases and J by 7 bases, with 5 bases of the junction left unmatched. The CDR3 sequence is CASSYSKGAGGELFF. Here the CDR3 DNA reads TGTGCCAGCAGTTACTCGAAGGGGGCTGGCGGGGAGCTGTTTTTT.

The table lists this clonotype with a few counts. The chain uses TRBV11-2 and TRBJ2-1; D not certain. V was clipped by 5 bases and J by 5 bases, with 13 bases between them. CDR3 length: 14 residues. Germline loops: CDR1 SGHAT, CDR2 FQNNGV. The CDR3 loop is CASSPLLTNNEQFF. The CDR3 coding sequence is TGTGCCAGCAGCCCCCTATTGACGAACAATGAGCAGTTCTTC.

This clonotype was observed many times. The chain couples TRBV25-1 to TRBJ2-2; TRBD2 matches 8 bases. With 2 bases clipped from V and 3 bases from J, the junction kept 5 bases outside the gene matches. Per germline, CDR1 MGHDK and CDR2 SYGVNS. This CDR3 region has 16 residues. CDR3 residues: CASSEILAEDTGELFF. CDR3 nucleotide sequence: TGTGCCAGCAGTGAAATACTAGCGGAGGACACCGGGGAGCTGTTTTTT. The full variable domain, in which reference TRBV25-1 and TRBJ2-2 provide the parts outside the CDR3, is EADIYQTPRYLVIGTGKKITLECSQTMGHDKMYWYQQDPGMELHLIHYSYGVNSTEKGDLSSESTVSRIRTEHFPLTLESARPSHTSQYLCASSEILAEDTGELFFGEGSRLTVL.

There are many counts of this clonotype. The chain employs TRBV4-3 and TRBJ2-2, with TRBD2 matching 7 bases. The germline CDR1 and CDR2 sequences are LGHNA and YSLEER. The CDR3 loop spans 15 amino acids. With V trimmed by 1 base and J by 1 base, 0 bases remained unmatched. CDR3 sequence reads: CASSQAGGNTGELFF. The CDR3 nucleotides read TGCGCCAGCAGCCAAGCGGGGGGGAACACCGGGGAGCTGTTTTTT.

This clonotype was picked up many times. This sequence joins TRBV20-1 and TRBJ2-3, with D possibly matching TRBD2 (7 bases). Germline V lookup: CDR1 DFQATT, CDR2 SNEGSKA (reference sequence). Trimming cost V 0 bases and J 4 bases, with 14 bases left between them. The CDR3 covers 15 residues. The CDR3, as DNA: TGCAGTGCTAGAGATCAGGGGACTATCTCAGATACGCAGTATTTT. The encoded protein is CSARDQGTISDTQYF.

The chain joins TRBV9 to TRBJ2-1, with 7 bases fitting TRBD2. The germline gives CDR1 SGDLS, CDR2 YYNGEE. The CDR3 has 17 amino acids. V trimming: 0 bases; J trimming: 5 bases; junction bases outside the gene matches: 11. The CDR3 coding sequence is TGTGCCAGCAGCGTAGTTTTTGGGGAGGGCCGTGACAATGAGCAGTTCTTC. It codes for CASSVVFGEGRDNEQFF.

This clonotype was detected ten times or more. The chain has TRBV30 and TRBJ2-1; D is unresolved. Germline V gives CDR1 GTSNPN, CDR2 SVGIG (reference sequence). The CDR3 is 11 amino acids. V lost 5 bases and J lost 9, with 11 bases in between. CDR3: CAWDLGAEQFF. The CDR3 nucleotides are TGTGCCTGGGACCTGGGTGCTGAGCAGTTCTTC.

This clonotype was seen at least ten times. The rearrangement joins TRBV15 to TRBJ2-3, with D possibly being TRBD1 (5 bases). CDR3 length equals 16 residues. The germline CDR1 and CDR2 sequences are LNHNV and YYDKDF (reference sequence). Trimming pared 5 bases from V and 3 bases from J, leaving 18 bases between. The CDR3 loop is CATSGLGQRVTDTQYF. The CDR3 nucleotides read TGTGCCACCAGCGGTTTGGGGCAGCGCGTAACAGATACGCAGTATTTT. The full variable domain, in which reference TRBV15 and TRBJ2-3 provide the parts outside the CDR3, is DAMVIQNPRYQVTQFGKPVTLSCSQTLNHNVMYWYQQKSSQAPKLLFHYYDKDFNNEADTPDNFQSRRPNTSFCFLDIRSPGLGDTAMYLCATSGLGQRVTDTQYFGPGTRLTVL.